This entry lists 20 T cell receptor beta chains sequenced from one sample in a study of T cell repertoires in cytomegalovirus infection. Each CDR3 protein gets one entry after TCRdb re-called the reads with MiXCR. The sample has about 250,000 distinct CDR3 sequences, around 6.2% seen once. The specimen sequenced was PBMCs. The receptors stem from a human donor in good health (CMV status not recorded). Some clones in this sample may be carry-over from other donors' samples.

This clonotype was seen at least ten times. V is TRBV5-1 and J is TRBJ1-6, with no clear D. The CDR3 is 16 amino acids. CDR1 SGHRS and CDR2 YFSETQ come from the germline V gene. Trimming shortened V by 6 bases and J by 7 bases, and 20 bases separated the two germline ends. The CDR3 is CASTPGGNLLNSPLHF. In nucleotides, the CDR3 is TGCGCCAGCACCCCGGGAGGGAACCTTCTCAATTCACCCCTCCACTTT.

There are many counts of this clonotype. The J gene is TRBJ2-7, the V gene TRBV20-1, with TRBD2 as a possible D gene (6 bases). V shed 3 bases and J shed 5 bases, with 14 bases lying between them. Per germline, CDR1 DFQATT and CDR2 SNEGSKA (reference sequence). The CDR3 has 13 amino acids. CDR3 nucleotide sequence: TGCAGTGCTAGGCGGGGAGGTTTGAACGAGCAGTACTTC. It specifies CSARRGGLNEQYF.

The sample holds many counts of this clonotype. The genes are TRBV7-6 and TRBJ1-4, with no clear D. The CDR3 extends over 16 amino acids. Trimming stripped 1 base from V and 10 bases from J, with 19 bases between. From germline, CDR1 is SGHVS and CDR2 FNYEAQ. The CDR3 DNA reads as TGTGCCAGCAGCTTAGGTTCTCGTCTCCTAGAGGGAAAACTGTTTTTT. It is translated as CASSLGSRLLEGKLFF.

This clonotype was detected many times. This chain joins TRBV6-2 or TRBV6-3 and TRBJ2-2; D unclear. Germline V gives CDR1 MNHEY, CDR2 SVGEGT. V was clipped by 4 bases and J by 1 base, with 10 bases between them. The CDR3 has 15 residues. The CDR3 bases are TGTGCCAGCAGTTTCTTCACCGGGAACACCGGGGAGCTGTTTTTT. Amino acid sequence: CASSFFTGNTGELFF.

This clonotype has at least ten counts. This chain joins TRBV7-2 and TRBJ1-4; D gene unclear. V shed 5 bases and J shed 0 bases, with 10 bases lying between them. In germline, CDR1 is SGHTA, CDR2 FQGNSA. There are 15 residues in the CDR3. The CDR3 is CASSAYIATNEKLFF. Written as DNA, the CDR3 is TGTGCCAGCAGCGCATACATAGCAACTAATGAAAAACTGTTTTTT.

This clonotype was detected ten times or more. This chain connects TRBV7-8 to TRBJ2-2, with a possible D match to TRBD1 (6 bases). V lost 5 bases to trimming and J lost 5 bases, with 21 bases between them. Germline V gene lookup returns CDR1 SGHVS and CDR2 FQNEAQ. CDR3 length equals 17 residues. The CDR3 spells CASSLSYGGLSTGELFF. Written as DNA, the CDR3 is TGTGCCAGCAGCCTTAGCTATGGGGGCCTAAGTACCGGGGAGCTGTTTTTT.

This clonotype was counted ten times or more. The genes are TRBV7-2 and TRBJ2-7; D assignment may be TRBD1 or TRBD2 (5 bases each). In germline, CDR1 is SGHTA, CDR2 FQGNSA. CDR3 size: 15 residues. V lost 3 bases and J 3 bases, leaving 15 bases between the germline ends. The CDR3 DNA reads TGTGCCAGCAGCTTCCCCGGGGCGCCCAACTACGAGCAGTACTTC. The encoded protein is CASSFPGAPNYEQYF.

There are many counts of this clonotype. The chain has TRBV28 and TRBJ2-3; D might be TRBD1 (6 bases). Per the germline V gene, CDR1 is MDHEN and CDR2 is SYDVKM. The CDR3 extends over 14 amino acids. The V and J ends lost 7 bases and 1 base respectively, with 12 bases between them. CDR3 protein: CASKSGHRTDTQYF. DNA for the CDR3: TGTGCCAGCAAATCGGGACACCGCACAGATACGCAGTATTTT.

This clonotype was counted at least ten times. V gene TRBV10-3 combines with J gene TRBJ2-7, with 10 bases fitting TRBD1. The CDR3 spans 15 residues. Looked up from germline, CDR1 is ENHRY and CDR2 is SYGVKD. With 3 bases clipped from V and 6 bases from J, the junction kept 8 bases outside the gene matches. The CDR3 here is CAISEDRGLRSEQYF. The CDR3 coding sequence is TGTGCCATCAGTGAAGACAGGGGGCTTCGATCCGAGCAGTACTTC.

The sample holds many counts of this clonotype. This chain's CDR3 is CASGFSSRTDTQYF. The CDR3 DNA is TGTGCTAGTGGTTTTAGCAGCCGCACAGATACGCAGTATTTT. The genes are TRBV12-5 and TRBJ2-3; D not certain. Germline CDR1 reads LGHNT; CDR2 reads FRNRAP. The V end lost 3 bases, the J end lost 1 base, and 8 bases lay between the germline ends. This CDR3 contains 14 residues.

This clonotype came up many times. The V gene is TRBV7-2, the J gene TRBJ2-5; 15 bases agree with TRBD2. CDR3 length: 16 amino acids. Losses at the gene ends were 0 bases for V and 9 bases for J; bases not matched to a gene: 5. Germline V gives CDR1 SGHTA, CDR2 FQGNSA. CDR3 protein: CASSLAVGLAGGPQYF. The CDR3 bases are TGTGCCAGCAGCTTAGCGGTCGGACTAGCGGGGGGGCCCCAGTACTTC.

This clonotype was seen repeatedly, ten times or more. The chain has TRBV7-6 and TRBJ1-5; D unclear. Germline V CDR1 and CDR2: SGHVS, FNYEAQ. Trimming took 2 bases from V and 6 from J, leaving 8 bases between them. The CDR3 is 13 amino acids. The CDR3 region is CASSLSWGQPQHF. CDR3 sequence (DNA): TGTGCCAGCAGCTTATCCTGGGGTCAGCCCCAGCATTTT.

This clonotype has ten or more counts. CDR3 sequence: CASSDQGVGYTF. In DNA, the CDR3 is TGTGCCAGCAGCGATCAGGGGGTTGGCTACACCTTC. V is TRBV9 and J is TRBJ1-2; 7 bases are shared with TRBD1. This CDR3 is built from 12 residues. V trimming: 3 bases; J trimming: 7 bases; junction bases outside the gene matches: 3. Germline V gives CDR1 SGDLS, CDR2 YYNGEE. Using reference TRBV9 and TRBJ1-2 for the parts outside the CDR3, the full variable domain is DSGVTQTPKHLITATGQRVTLRCSPRSGDLSVYWYQQSLDQGLQFLIQYYNGEERAKGNILERFSAQQFPDLHSELNLSSLELGDSALYFCASSDQGVGYTFGSGTRLTVV.

The chain employs TRBV3-1 and TRBJ1-1; TRBD1 is a possible D gene (5 bases). With 1 base removed from V and 0 bases from J, the gap between germline ends came to 15 bases. Germline CDR1 LGHDT, CDR2 YNNKEL (reference sequence). The CDR3 has 17 residues. CDR3 sequence: CASSQGQLRLVNTEAFF. The CDR3 DNA is TGTGCCAGCAGCCAAGGACAGCTGCGGTTGGTGAACACTGAAGCTTTCTTT.

This clonotype occurred many times. The chain is built from TRBV7-3 and TRBJ1-1, with TRBD1 matching over 10 bases. J was trimmed by 5 bases and V by 6 bases; bases with no gene match: 6. The CDR3 sequence is 14 residues long. CDR1 SGHTA and CDR2 FQGTGA come from the germline V gene. The CDR3 DNA is TGTGCCAGCAGACAGGACAGGGGGAGGACTGAAGCTTTCTTT. Translated, it gives CASRQDRGRTEAFF.

The rearrangement uses TRBV20-1 and TRBJ2-2; D remains ambiguous. Germline assignment: CDR1 DFQATT and CDR2 SNEGSKA (reference sequence). V was shortened by 6 bases and J by 0 bases, with 17 bases between the two germline ends. This CDR3 is 16 amino acids long. DNA for the CDR3: TGCAGTGCCCGCCCAAGGATAATGGCGAACACCGGGGAGCTGTTTTTT. It translates to CSARPRIMANTGELFF.

The table lists this clonotype with a few counts. V and J are TRBV7-9 and TRBJ2-4; no reliable D call. Deletions cut 3 bases from V and 6 bases from J, with 12 bases between. CDR3 size: 14 residues. Looked up from germline, CDR1 is SEHNR and CDR2 is FQNEAQ (reference sequence). CDR3 bases: TGTGCCAGCAGCTTTAACCCCCCGGGAAACATTCAGTACTTC. Translated: CASSFNPPGNIQYF.

Many counts were recorded for this clonotype. This sequence joins TRBV5-4 and TRBJ2-1; D is undetermined. The V end lost 0 bases, the J end lost 1 base, and 8 bases lay between the germline ends. CDR3 length: 15 amino acids. Germline lookup yields CDR1 SGHNT and CDR2 YYREEE (reference sequence). The CDR3 here is CASSLAQLSYNEQFF. As DNA, the CDR3 is TGTGCCAGCAGCTTGGCCCAGCTATCCTACAATGAGCAGTTCTTC.

This clonotype was seen a few times. The rearrangement joins TRBV28 to TRBJ2-5; 8 bases map to TRBD1. Germline V gene lookup returns CDR1 MDHEN and CDR2 SYDVKM. The CDR3 runs 16 residues. J lost 2 bases, V lost 6 bases, and 11 bases had no gene match. The CDR3 region is CASRADREGWQETQYF. The DNA for the CDR3 is TGTGCCAGCAGGGCGGACAGGGAAGGGTGGCAAGAGACCCAGTACTTC. Supplemented by reference TRBV28 and TRBJ2-5, the full variable domain reads DVKVTQSSRYLVKRTGEKVFLECVQDMDHENMFWYRQDPGLGLRLIYFSYDVKMKEKGDIPEGYSVSREKKERFSLILESASTNQTSMYLCASRADREGWQETQYFGPGTRLLVL.

The sample holds many counts of this clonotype. The V call is TRBV12-5, the J call TRBJ2-1; 12 positions agree with TRBD2. The V gene end was trimmed by 7 bases and the J gene end by 10 bases; junction bases not matched to a gene: 8. Germline CDR1 is LGHNT and CDR2 is FRNRAP. CDR3 length: 14 amino acids. Written as DNA, the CDR3 is TGTGCTAGTGTTACTAGCGGGGGGCCGAGAGAGCAGTTCTTC. It specifies CASVTSGGPREQFF.